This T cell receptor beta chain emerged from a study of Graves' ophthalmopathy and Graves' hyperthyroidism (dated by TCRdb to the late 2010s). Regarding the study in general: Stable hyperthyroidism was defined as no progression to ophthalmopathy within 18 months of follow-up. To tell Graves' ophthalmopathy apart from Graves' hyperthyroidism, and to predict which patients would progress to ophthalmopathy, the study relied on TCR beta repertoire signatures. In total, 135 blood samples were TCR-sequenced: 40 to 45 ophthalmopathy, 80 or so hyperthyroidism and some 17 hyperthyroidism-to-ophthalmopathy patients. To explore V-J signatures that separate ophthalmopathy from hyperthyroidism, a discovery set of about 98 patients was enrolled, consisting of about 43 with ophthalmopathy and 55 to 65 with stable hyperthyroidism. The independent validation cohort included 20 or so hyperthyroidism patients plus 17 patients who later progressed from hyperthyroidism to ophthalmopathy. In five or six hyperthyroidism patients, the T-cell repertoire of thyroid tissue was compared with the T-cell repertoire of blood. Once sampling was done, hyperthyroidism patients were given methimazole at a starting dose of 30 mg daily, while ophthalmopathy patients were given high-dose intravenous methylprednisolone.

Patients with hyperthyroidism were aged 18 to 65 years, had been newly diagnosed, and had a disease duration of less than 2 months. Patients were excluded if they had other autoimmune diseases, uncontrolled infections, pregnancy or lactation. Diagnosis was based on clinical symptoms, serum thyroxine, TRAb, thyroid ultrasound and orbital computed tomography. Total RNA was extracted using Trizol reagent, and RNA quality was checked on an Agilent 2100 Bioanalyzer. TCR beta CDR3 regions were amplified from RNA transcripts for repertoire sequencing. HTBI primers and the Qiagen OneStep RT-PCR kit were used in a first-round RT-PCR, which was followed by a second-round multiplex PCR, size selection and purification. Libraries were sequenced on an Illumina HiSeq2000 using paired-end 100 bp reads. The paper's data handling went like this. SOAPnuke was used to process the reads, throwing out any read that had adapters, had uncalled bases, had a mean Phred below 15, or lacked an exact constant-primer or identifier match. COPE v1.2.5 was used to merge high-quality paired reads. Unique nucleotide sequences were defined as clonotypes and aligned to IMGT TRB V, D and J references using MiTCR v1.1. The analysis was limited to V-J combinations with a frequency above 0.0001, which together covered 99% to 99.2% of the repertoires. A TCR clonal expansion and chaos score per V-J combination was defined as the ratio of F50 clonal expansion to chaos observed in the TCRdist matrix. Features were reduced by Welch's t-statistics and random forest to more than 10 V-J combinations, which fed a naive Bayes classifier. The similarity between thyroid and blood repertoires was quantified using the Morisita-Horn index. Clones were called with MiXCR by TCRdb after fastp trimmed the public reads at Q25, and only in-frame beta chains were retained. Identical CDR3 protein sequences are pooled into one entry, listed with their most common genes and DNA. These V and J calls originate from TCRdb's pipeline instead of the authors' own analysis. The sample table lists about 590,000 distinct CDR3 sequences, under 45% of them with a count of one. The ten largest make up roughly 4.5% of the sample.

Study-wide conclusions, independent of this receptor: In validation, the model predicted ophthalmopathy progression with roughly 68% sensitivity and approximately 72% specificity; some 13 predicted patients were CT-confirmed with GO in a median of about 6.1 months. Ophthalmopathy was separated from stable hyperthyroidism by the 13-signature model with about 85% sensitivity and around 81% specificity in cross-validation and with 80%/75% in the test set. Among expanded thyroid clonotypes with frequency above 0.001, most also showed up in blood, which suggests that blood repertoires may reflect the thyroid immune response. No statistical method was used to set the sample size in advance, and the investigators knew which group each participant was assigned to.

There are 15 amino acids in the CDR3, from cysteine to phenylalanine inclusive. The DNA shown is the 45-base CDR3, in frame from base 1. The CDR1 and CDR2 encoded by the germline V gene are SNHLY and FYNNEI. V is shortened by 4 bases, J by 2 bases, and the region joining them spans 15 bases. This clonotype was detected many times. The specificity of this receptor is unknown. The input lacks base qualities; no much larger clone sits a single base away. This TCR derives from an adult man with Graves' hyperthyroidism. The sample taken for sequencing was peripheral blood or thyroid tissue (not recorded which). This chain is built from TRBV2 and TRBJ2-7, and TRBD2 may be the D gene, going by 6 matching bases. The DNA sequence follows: TGTGCCAGCAGTGTACGGGGGATCTCCACCTACGAGCAGTACTTC. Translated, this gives CASSVRGISTYEQYF.